The entry below gives a single TCR beta chain sequence along with its context. There is no known antigen for this receptor. Per-base quality was not reported, and no clone a single base away is much larger than it. The data originate from a study of cytomegalovirus exposure and HLA in healthy donors (dated by TCRdb to the late 2010s). About the study as a whole: According to a later analysis, one platform produced both the 120 validation repertoires and the 550 to 800 repertoires of the first cohort. The study was designed to test whether signatures of past pathogen exposure could be identified by cataloging public T cell receptors. Besides the first cohort of under 700 subjects, a separate validation cohort made up of roughly 130 different subjects was used. The study combined high-throughput TCR immunosequencing, statistical association of individual TCRs with disease status, and machine learning to predict cytomegalovirus infection status.

Study-wide findings and limitations: According to the authors, the approach could potentially be generalized to other disease states and immunological phenotypes. A later analysis lacked HLA typing for the validation cohort, so it scored co-occurrence in that cohort across all 110 or so repertoires. The study gave a list of under 200 TCR beta chains associated with cytomegalovirus. The classifier was reported to diagnose cytomegalovirus status with high specificity and sensitivity in both the original cohort and the validation cohort. Three of the identified cytomegalovirus-associated TCR beta chains were confirmed in vitro to be specific for cytomegalovirus antigens. Of the cluster scores, 90% to 95% were above 0 in a later analysis, which found that TCRs clustered in the first cohort also tended to co-occur in the 120 validation repertoires. Most TCR sequences were seen in very few donors, while some public TCRs were found in many individuals.

V gives up 3 bases and J gives up 4 bases, and the segment between their germline ends measures 12 bases. There are 14 amino acids in the CDR3, from cysteine to phenylalanine inclusive. Only the CDR3 portion is preserved as DNA: 42 bases, with reading frame beginning at the first base. CDR1 is given as SGDLS and CDR2 as YYNGEE, both from the germline V gene. Preparation of the library involved the immunoSEQ multiplex PCR assay. The authors' analysis ran thus. A statistical classification framework was built for diagnosing cytomegalovirus status from the catalog of TCR beta chain sequences. TCRdb's version of the immuneACCESS table is confined to in-frame rearrangements and falls short of the full clone set. An unresolved V gene accounts for under half of the shortfall where checked; the remainder is of unknown origin. V, J and clone size were drawn from that table, and D and trimming were deduced from the DNA. The sample contains more than 250,000 clones, roughly nine tenths of them found a single time. The top ten clonotypes cover about 1.2% of the sample.

Donors formed part of the validation cohort, which comprised 120 subjects and was distinct from the first cohort of 670 or so subjects. Sequenced: PBMCs. The origin of this receptor is a young woman in good health and CMV-seropositive. The rearranged chain carries TRBV9 and TRBJ2-3; TRBD1 is a possible D gene, resting on 5 matching bases. The nucleotides are TGTGCCAGCAGCGCGAGGACACGTGCAGATACGCAGTATTTT. This yields the protein CASSARTRADTQYF.